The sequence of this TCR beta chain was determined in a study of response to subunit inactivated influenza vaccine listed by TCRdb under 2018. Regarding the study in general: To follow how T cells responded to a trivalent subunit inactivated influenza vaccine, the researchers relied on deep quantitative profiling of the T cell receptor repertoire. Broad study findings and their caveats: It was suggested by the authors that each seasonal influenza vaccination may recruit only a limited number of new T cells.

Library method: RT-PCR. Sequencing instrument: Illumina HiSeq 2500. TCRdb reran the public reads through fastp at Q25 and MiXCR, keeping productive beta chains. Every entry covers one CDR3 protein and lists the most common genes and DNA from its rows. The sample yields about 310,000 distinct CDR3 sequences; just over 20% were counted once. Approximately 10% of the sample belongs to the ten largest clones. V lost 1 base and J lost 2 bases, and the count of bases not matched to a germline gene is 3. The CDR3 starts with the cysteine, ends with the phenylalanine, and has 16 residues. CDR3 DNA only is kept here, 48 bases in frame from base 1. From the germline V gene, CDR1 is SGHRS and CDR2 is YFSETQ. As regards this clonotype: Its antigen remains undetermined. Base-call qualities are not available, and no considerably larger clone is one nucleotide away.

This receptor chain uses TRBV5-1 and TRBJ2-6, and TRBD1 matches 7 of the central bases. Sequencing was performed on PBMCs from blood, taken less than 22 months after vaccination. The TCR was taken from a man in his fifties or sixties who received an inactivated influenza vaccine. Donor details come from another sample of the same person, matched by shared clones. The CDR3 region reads CASSLQGDAGANVLTF. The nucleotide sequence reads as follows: TGCGCCAGCAGCTTGCAGGGGGACGCTGGGGCCAACGTCCTGACTTTC.